This T cell receptor (beta chain) was retrieved from a study of blood T cell repertoires in COVID-19. CDR3 length equals 13 residues. Germline V CDR1 and CDR2: SGHNT, YENEEA. V was clipped by 6 bases and J by 6 bases, with 14 bases between them. Assay used: immunoSEQ multiplex PCR; TCRdb lists only in-frame clones, some missing. The data hold about 280,000 clones, with roughly 80% observed a single time. The chain carries TRBV11-3 and TRBJ1-1, with D tentatively TRBD1 (5 bases). Sequences were obtained from PBMCs or T cells enriched from blood (not recorded which). The sequence came from a man in his forties who had been exposed to COVID-19. CDR3 sequence (DNA): TGTGCCAGCAGGGGCGTCAGGGTCCCTGAAGCTTTCTTT. Translating it yields CASRGVRVPEAFF.